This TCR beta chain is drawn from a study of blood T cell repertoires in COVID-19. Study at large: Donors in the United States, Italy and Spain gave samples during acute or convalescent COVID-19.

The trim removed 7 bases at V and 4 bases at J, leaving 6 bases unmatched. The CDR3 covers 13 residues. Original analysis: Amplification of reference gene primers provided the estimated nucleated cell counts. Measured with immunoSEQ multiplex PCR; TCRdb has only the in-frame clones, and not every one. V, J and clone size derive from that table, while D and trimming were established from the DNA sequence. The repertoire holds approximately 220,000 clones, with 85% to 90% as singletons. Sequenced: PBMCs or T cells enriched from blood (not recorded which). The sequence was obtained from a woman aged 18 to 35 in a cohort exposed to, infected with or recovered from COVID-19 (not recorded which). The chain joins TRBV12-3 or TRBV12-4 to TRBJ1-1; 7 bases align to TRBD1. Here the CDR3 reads CASTRGSSTEAFF. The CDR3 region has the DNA TGTGCCAGCACCAGGGGGTCGAGCACTGAAGCTTTCTTT.